These 20 T cell receptor beta chains originate from one sample sequenced in a study of T cells after yellow fever vaccination. Via MiXCR, TCRdb re-called the 5' RACE reads, giving one row per CDR3 protein. Of around 310,000 distinct CDR3 sequences in the sample, 8.7% are singletons; the top ten hold roughly 18%. The specimen was PBMCs, collected on the day of the first yellow fever vaccination. These receptors originate from a man aged 18 to 30 who received the YFV17D yellow fever vaccine.

This clonotype turned up a few times. The genes are TRBV27 and TRBJ2-3; tentatively, D is TRBD2 (7 bases). The CDR3 has 15 residues. V lost 2 bases and J 5 bases, leaving 14 bases between the germline ends. From germline, CDR1 is MNHEY and CDR2 SMNVEV (reference sequence). Here the CDR3 DNA reads TGTGCCAGCAGTTTAGGGGGGGCCGCCGGAGATACGCAGTATTTT. Its translation is CASSLGGAAGDTQYF.

This clonotype has at least ten counts. The chain recombines TRBV11-2 with TRBJ1-5, with 8 positions matching TRBD1. Germline CDR1 and CDR2: SGHAT and FQNNGV. The CDR3 loop spans 16 amino acids. Trimming removed 4 bases from V and 7 bases from J; junction bases left unmatched: 12. DNA for the CDR3: TGTGCCAGCAGCTCGGATAGACAGGGGCGATGGCAGCCCCAGCATTTT. Translated, it gives CASSSDRQGRWQPQHF.

At least ten counts were recorded for this clonotype. The genes are TRBV6-5 and TRBJ1-2; D uncertain. The germline V and J ends were trimmed by 4 bases and 4 bases, with 16 bases remaining between them. CDR3 length: 15 residues. CDR1 and CDR2 (germline): MNHEY, SVGAGI. CDR3 amino acids: CASSSGGGRGYGYTF. CDR3 nucleotides: TGTGCCAGCAGTTCCGGCGGAGGGCGAGGCTATGGCTACACCTTC.

This clonotype has at least ten counts. The rearrangement joins TRBV4-3 to TRBJ2-7, with unresolved D. This CDR3 comprises 15 residues. Per germline, CDR1 LGHNA and CDR2 YSLEER. V was cut by 0 bases and J by 4 bases, with 13 bases left in between. CDR3 sequence: CASSQDGSVNYEQYF. CDR3 nucleotide sequence: TGCGCCAGCAGCCAAGACGGATCCGTTAATTACGAGCAGTACTTC.

The sample holds many counts of this clonotype. V and J are TRBV5-1 and TRBJ2-5, with D perhaps TRBD1 (6 bases). Germline CDR1 is SGHRS and CDR2 is YFSETQ. V lost 0 bases and J lost 9, with 15 bases in between. The CDR3 has 14 residues. CDR3 sequence reads: CASSLETPQGAQYF. In DNA form, the CDR3 reads TGCGCCAGCAGCTTGGAGACGCCACAGGGAGCCCAGTACTTC.

This clonotype was seen a few times. Relative to the germline gene, one junction end is altered; a read error may explain this. This rearrangement joins TRBV12-3 or TRBV12-4 to TRBJ2-7; 7 bases line up with TRBD1. This CDR3 contains 13 residues. The CDR3, as DNA: TGTGCCAGCAGCCTGGGACAGCTTTACGGGCAGTACTTC. Amino acid sequence: CASSLGQLYGQYF.

This clonotype was counted between two and nine times. The rearrangement uses TRBV7-9 and TRBJ1-1; D is perhaps TRBD1 (5 bases). This CDR3 is built from 15 residues. Trimming removed 1 base from V and 3 bases from J, with 12 bases in between. Per the germline V gene, CDR1 is SEHNR and CDR2 is FQNEAQ (reference sequence). The DNA for the CDR3 is TGTGCCAGCAGCTTAGGTGGTATCAGGGACACTGAAGCTTTCTTT. Translated, it gives CASSLGGIRDTEAFF.

The chain combines TRBV29-1 with TRBJ2-3, with a tentative D call TRBD1 (6 bases). V lost 4 bases, J lost 1 base, and 18 bases lay in between. The CDR3 consists of 16 residues. Per germline, CDR1 SQVTM and CDR2 ANQGSEA. The CDR3 loop reads CSVGGWGQGRTDTQYF. Written as DNA, the CDR3 is TGCAGCGTTGGCGGCTGGGGACAAGGGCGCACAGATACGCAGTATTTT.

The genes are TRBV9 and TRBJ2-5; D is perhaps TRBD1 (6 bases). The germline V gene has CDR1 SGDLS and CDR2 YYNGEE. Trimming removed 0 bases at V and 3 bases at J, with 9 bases between. This CDR3 contains 14 residues. This CDR3 is CASSVVGGEETQYF. CDR3 coding DNA: TGTGCCAGCAGCGTAGTAGGGGGAGAAGAGACCCAGTACTTC.

J is TRBJ2-3 and V is TRBV4-2; either TRBD1 or TRBD2 may supply D (5 bases each). This CDR3 region has 17 residues. V lost 4 bases, J lost 3 bases, and 20 bases lay in between. CDR1 and CDR2 (germline): LGHNA, YNFKEQ. CDR3 DNA: TGTGCCAGCAGCCCAACGGGGCAGGGAGTTTCGACAGATACGCAGTATTTT. Translating it yields CASSPTGQGVSTDTQYF.

This clonotype has just a few counts. The chain couples TRBV20-1 to TRBJ2-6, with a possible D match to TRBD2 (5 bases). V shed 6 bases and J shed 0 bases, with 12 bases lying between them. Germline V gene data show CDR1 as DFQATT and CDR2 as SNEGSKA (reference sequence). The CDR3 totals 15 residues. The CDR3 is CSARTSSSGANVLTF. CDR3 DNA sequence: TGCAGTGCCAGGACTTCCAGCTCTGGGGCCAACGTCCTGACTTTC.

This clonotype has more than one count but fewer than ten. This chain uses TRBV5-1 with TRBJ2-1; 10 bases agree with TRBD1. This CDR3 has 15 amino acids. J gave up 9 bases and V 4 bases, and 10 bases lay outside the gene matches. Looked up from germline, CDR1 is SGHRS and CDR2 is YFSETQ. Written as DNA, the CDR3 is TGCGCCAGCAGCCCTTACCGGGACAGGGGAAGTGAGCAGTTCTTC. Translation gives CASSPYRDRGSEQFF.

This clonotype was seen many times. The rearrangement uses TRBV6-5 and TRBJ1-5; D perhaps matches TRBD1 (5 bases). V lost 0 bases and J lost 1, with 10 bases in between. Germline-derived CDR1 and CDR2 are MNHEY and SVGAGI. CDR3 length: 16 amino acids. The CDR3 sequence: CASSYSGRGSNQPQHF. As DNA, the CDR3 is TGTGCCAGCAGTTACTCGGGTAGGGGAAGCAATCAGCCCCAGCATTTT.

This clonotype occurred a few times. The chain carries TRBV5-5 and TRBJ2-3; 7 bases are a match to TRBD2. Trimming took 0 bases from V and 5 from J; bases not matched to a gene: 9. Germline CDR1 reads SGHKS; CDR2 reads YYEKEE (reference sequence). This CDR3 is 16 amino acids long. The CDR3 DNA reads TGTGCCAGCAGCTTGGGGGAGGGGCTCCGTGGAGATACGCAGTATTTT. This encodes CASSLGEGLRGDTQYF.

This clonotype was counted a few times. This rearrangement joins TRBV3-1 to TRBJ2-7, with 7 bases aligning to TRBD2. Trimming took 4 bases from V and 5 from J; bases not matched to a gene: 5. Germline V lookup: CDR1 LGHDT, CDR2 YNNKEL (reference sequence). The CDR3 has 13 amino acids. The CDR3 loop is CASSRRGGDEQYF. Here the CDR3 DNA reads TGTGCCAGCAGCCGGCGGGGAGGGGACGAGCAGTACTTC.

The sample holds a few counts of this clonotype. The chain uses TRBV14 and TRBJ2-3; 8 bases fit TRBD2. Germline CDR1 reads SGHDN; CDR2 reads FVKESK. V lost 3 bases, J lost 3 bases, and 8 bases stayed unmatched. The CDR3 totals 16 residues. CDR3 region: CASSQMKRGGTDTQYF. In DNA form, the CDR3 reads TGTGCCAGCAGCCAGATGAAACGGGGGGGTACAGATACGCAGTATTTT.

This clonotype was seen many times. The V gene is TRBV7-9, the J gene TRBJ2-2; 9 positions match TRBD1. CDR3 length equals 15 residues. Unmatched junction bases numbered 7, after V lost 11 bases and J lost 0 bases. The V gene's germline CDR1 is SEHNR and CDR2 FQNEAQ (reference sequence). This CDR3 reads CALPTGGTNTGELFF. The CDR3 DNA sequence: TGTGCCTTACCGACAGGGGGAACGAACACCGGGGAGCTGTTTTTT.

This clonotype was observed at least ten times. The chain couples TRBV5-1 to TRBJ2-1; possible D gene TRBD2, 5 bases. The length of the CDR3 is 15 residues. Germline values: CDR1 SGHRS, CDR2 YFSETQ. V lost 1 base and J 4 bases, leaving 12 bases between the germline ends. The CDR3 loop is CASSLIGDRYNEQFF. In nucleotides, the CDR3 is TGCGCCAGCAGCTTGATCGGGGATCGGTACAATGAGCAGTTCTTC.

This clonotype turned up a few times. This chain uses TRBV7-8 with TRBJ2-5; weak D call: TRBD1 (6 bases). The CDR3 length is 14 residues. Trimming took off 5 bases at V and 9 bases at J, with 19 bases between the two ends. Germline V gene data show CDR1 as SGHVS and CDR2 as FQNEAQ. The CDR3 DNA follows: TGTGCCAGCAGCGAGCTCAGGGGAAAGCGGTCCCAGTACTTC. Its protein product is CASSELRGKRSQYF. Full variable domain (rest looked up from reference TRBV7-8 and TRBJ2-5): GAGVSQSPRYKVAKRGQDVALRCDPISGHVSLFWYQQALGQGPEFLTYFQNEAQLDKSGLPSDRFFAERPEGSVSTLKIQRTQQEDSAVYLCASSELRGKRSQYFGPGTRLLVL.

The rearrangement uses TRBV6-1 and TRBJ1-6, with a possible D match to TRBD1 (6 bases). Germline CDR1 and CDR2: MNHNS and SASEGT. The V end was cut by 3 bases, the J end by 8 bases, with 23 bases between. The CDR3 contains 18 residues. The CDR3 sequence is CASSDIGRTVPTDSPLHF. The CDR3, as DNA: TGTGCCAGCAGTGATATCGGTCGGACAGTTCCGACGGATTCACCCCTCCACTTT.